Given below is one T cell receptor beta chain in context. Per the original data handling: For nucleated cells, counts were estimated from reference gene primer amplification. Clones were sequenced by immunoSEQ multiplex PCR, and TCRdb holds only the in-frame ones, with some missing. The V and J calls and the clone size are those of that table, but D and trimming were determined from the DNA. The table has 500,000 or so clones, approximately 86% seen once. The data derive from a study of blood T cell repertoires in COVID-19. Study in general: Researchers got acute and convalescent COVID-19 samples from the United States, Italy and Spain.

Unmatched junction bases numbered 2, after V lost 4 bases and J lost 4 bases. The CDR3 contains 13 residues. Germline CDR1 SGHTA, CDR2 FQGNSA. The rearrangement joins TRBV7-2 to TRBJ1-1, with 8 bases matching TRBD1. Material for sequencing was PBMCs or T cells enriched from blood (not recorded which). The sequence was collected from a woman aged 18-29 years who had recovered from COVID-19. The CDR3 DNA reads as TGTGCCAGCAGCTACAGGGGGAGCACTGAAGCTTTCTTT. It translates to CASSYRGSTEAFF. The variable domain in full, with the rest retrieved from reference TRBV7-2 and TRBJ1-1, is GAGVSQSPSNKVTEKGKDVELRCDPISGHTALYWYRQSLGQGLEFLIYFQGNSAPDKSGLPSDRFSAERTGGSVSTLTIQRTQQEDSAVYLCASSYRGSTEAFFGQGTRLTVV.